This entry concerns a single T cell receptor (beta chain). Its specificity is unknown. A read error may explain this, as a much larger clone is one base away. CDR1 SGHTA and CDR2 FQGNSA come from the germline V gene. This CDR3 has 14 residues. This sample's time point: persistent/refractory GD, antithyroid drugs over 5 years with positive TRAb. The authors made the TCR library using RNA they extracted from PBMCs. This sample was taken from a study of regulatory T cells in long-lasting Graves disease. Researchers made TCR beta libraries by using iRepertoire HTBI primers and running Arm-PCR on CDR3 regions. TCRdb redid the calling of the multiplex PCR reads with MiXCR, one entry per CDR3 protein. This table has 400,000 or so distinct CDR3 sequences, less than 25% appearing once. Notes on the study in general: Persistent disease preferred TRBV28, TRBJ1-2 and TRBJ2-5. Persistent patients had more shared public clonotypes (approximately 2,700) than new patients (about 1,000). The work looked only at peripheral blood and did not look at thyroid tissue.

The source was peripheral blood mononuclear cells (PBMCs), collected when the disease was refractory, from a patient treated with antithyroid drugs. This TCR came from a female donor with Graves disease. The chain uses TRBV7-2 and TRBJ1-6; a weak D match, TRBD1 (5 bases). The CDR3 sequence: CASSLSGPFSPPHF. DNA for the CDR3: TGTGCCAGCAGCTTATCGGGGCCGTTTTCACCCCCCCACTTT.